A single sample gave rise to the 17 T cell receptor beta chains below, sequenced in a study of cytomegalovirus exposure and HLA in healthy donors. The PCR was carried out with 60 Vbeta primers and 13 Jbeta primers. Profiled with immunoSEQ multiplex PCR; TCRdb holds only in-frame clones, not every one. The sample gives roughly 100,000 clones, nearly 80% of which show up once; approximately 1.3% is in the top ten. The sequencing input was PBMCs. The receptors derive from a man aged 25 to 40 in good health and CMV-seronegative.

The gene calls are TRBV10-2 and TRBJ2-7; D call uncertain. The CDR3 is 13 residues long. V was cut by 3 bases and J by 4 bases, with 10 bases left in between. Germline loops: CDR1 WSHSY, CDR2 SAAADI. This CDR3 is CASSEMESYEQYF. For the CDR3, the DNA is TGCGCCAGCAGTGAAATGGAGAGTTACGAGCAGTACTTC.

V usage is TRBV5-1 and J usage is TRBJ2-7, with D maybe TRBD1 (6 bases). The V end was cut by 4 bases, the J end by 1 base, with 15 bases between. CDR3 length: 15 amino acids. Germline lookup yields CDR1 SGHRS and CDR2 YFSETQ. CDR3 nucleotide sequence: TGCGCCAGCAGCGTGGGACATATGGAATCCTACGAGCAGTACTTC. This codes for CASSVGHMESYEQYF.

This CDR3 reads CASSHLGGTTNTGELFF. In DNA, the CDR3 is TGCGCCAGCAGCCACCTGGGGGGGACTACGAACACCGGGGAGCTGTTTTTT. The gene calls are TRBV4-3 and TRBJ2-2, with TRBD2 matching 7 bases. J lost 0 bases, V lost 3 bases, and 7 bases had no gene match. Per the germline V gene, CDR1 is LGHNA and CDR2 is YSLEER. The CDR3 has 17 residues.

The chain combines TRBV5-6 with TRBJ2-7; the match to TRBD1 covers 7 bases. Per the germline V gene, CDR1 is SGHDT and CDR2 is YYEEEE. The J segment lost 2 bases and the V segment lost 0 bases, leaving 11 bases of the junction unmatched. CDR3 length: 17 residues. CDR3 sequence: CASSLEGALGRPYEQYF. The CDR3 coding sequence is TGTGCCAGCAGCTTGGAGGGGGCATTGGGGAGACCCTACGAGCAGTACTTC.

The chain carries TRBV18 and TRBJ1-6; 7 bases agree with TRBD1. Trimming at V came to 3 bases and at J to 8 bases, leaving 7 bases not matched to a gene. The CDR3 runs to 15 residues. CDR1 and CDR2 from the germline V gene are KGHSH and LQKENI. The CDR3 region has the DNA TGTGCCAGCTCACCCGTCGACAGGGATGATTCACCCCTCCACTTT. Its protein product is CASSPVDRDDSPLHF.

The J gene is TRBJ1-5, the V gene TRBV29-1, with D tentatively TRBD1 (6 bases). Looked up from germline, CDR1 is SQVTM and CDR2 is ANQGSEA. This CDR3 has 13 amino acids. Between the trimmed V and J ends, which lost 4 bases and 3 bases, there was a span of 10 bases. This CDR3 reads CSVGRGNNQPQHF. For the CDR3, the DNA is TGCAGCGTTGGAAGGGGGAACAATCAGCCCCAGCATTTT.

This clone occurred once. The chain is built from TRBV6-6 and TRBJ2-4; 7 bases align to TRBD1. The ends lost 0 bases at V and 3 bases at J; junction bases unmatched: 5. The V gene's germline CDR1 is MNHNY and CDR2 SVGAGI (reference sequence). The CDR3 is 16 amino acids. The CDR3 reads CASSYSVDRVKNIQYF. The DNA for the CDR3 is TGTGCCAGCAGTTACTCGGTTGACAGGGTCAAAAACATTCAGTACTTC.

This clone showed up just a few times. The CDR3 sequence is CASSQEREYNEQFF. The CDR3 DNA reads TGCGCCAGCAGCCAAGAGCGGGAGTACAATGAGCAGTTCTTC. V usage is TRBV4-3 and J usage is TRBJ2-1; the match to TRBD2 covers 7 bases. CDR3 length: 14 amino acids. The V gene end was trimmed by 0 bases and the J gene end by 4 bases; junction bases not matched to a gene: 0. Looked up from germline, CDR1 is LGHNA and CDR2 is YSLEER.

This sequence joins TRBV7-9 and TRBJ2-1, with 10 bases that match TRBD2. This CDR3 contains 19 residues. V was clipped by 1 base and J by 4 bases; unmatched bases: 13. Germline lookup yields CDR1 SEHNR and CDR2 FQNEAQ (reference sequence). This CDR3 reads CASSLVGGSGRARYNEQFF. The CDR3 nucleotides read TGTGCCAGCAGCTTAGTGGGGGGCAGCGGGAGGGCCCGGTACAATGAGCAGTTCTTC. Supplemented by reference TRBV7-9 and TRBJ2-1, the full variable domain reads DTGVSQNPRHKITKRGQNVTFRCDPISEHNRLYWYRQTLGQGPEFLTYFQNEAQLEKSRLLSDRFSAERPKGSFSTLEIQRTEQGDSAMYLCASSLVGGSGRARYNEQFFGPGTRLTVL.

The chain is built from TRBV30 and TRBJ2-5; D not certain. The CDR3 has 12 amino acids. V was cut by 1 base and J by 7 bases, with 10 bases left in between. Germline V gene lookup returns CDR1 GTSNPN and CDR2 SVGIG (reference sequence). The CDR3 DNA is TGTGCCTGGAGTGAAACAGTGGGGACCCAGTACTTC. Translating it yields CAWSETVGTQYF.

The chain uses TRBV19 and TRBJ1-6; D is unclear. CDR1 is LNHDA, CDR2 SQIVND, per germline (reference sequence). V shed 7 bases and J shed 9 bases, with 13 bases lying between them. The CDR3 covers 13 residues. This CDR3 reads CASTKAPGSPLHF. The CDR3, as DNA: TGTGCCAGTACTAAGGCCCCGGGTTCACCCCTCCACTTT.

This clone was detected once. The chain employs TRBV7-9 and TRBJ2-1; a possible D gene is TRBD1 (6 bases). V lost 1 base, J lost 2 bases, and 9 bases lay in between. The CDR3 is 15 amino acids. Germline V gene lookup returns CDR1 SEHNR and CDR2 FQNEAQ (reference sequence). CDR3 region: CASSLGDTTYNEQFF. For the CDR3, the DNA is TGTGCCAGCAGCTTAGGGGACACGACCTACAATGAGCAGTTCTTC.

The chain links TRBV19 to TRBJ1-5; D gene unclear. The CDR3 covers 13 residues. Trimming pared 4 bases from V and 3 bases from J, leaving 7 bases between. Germline assignment: CDR1 LNHDA and CDR2 SQIVND (reference sequence). The CDR3 coding sequence is TGTGCCAGTAGTACCTTAGACAATCAGCCCCAGCATTTT. Amino acid sequence: CASSTLDNQPQHF.

CDR3: CASSQGTSGGAGEQFF. CDR3 sequence (DNA): TGCGCCAGCAGCCAAGGGACTAGCGGGGGGGCGGGTGAGCAGTTCTTC. The gene calls are TRBV4-1 and TRBJ2-1, with 15 nucleotides matching TRBD2. Germline lookup yields CDR1 MGHRA and CDR2 YSYEKL. The CDR3 is 16 residues long. V lost 1 base and J lost 9; bases outside the gene matches: 4.

The J gene is TRBJ2-5, the V gene TRBV18, with TRBD1 as a possible D gene (5 bases). The CDR3 covers 14 residues. Germline values: CDR1 KGHSH, CDR2 LQKENI. Trimming took off 0 bases at V and 5 bases at J, with 10 bases between the two ends. In nucleotides, the CDR3 is TGTGCCAGCTCACCACCTGGGGCGTATGAGACCCAGTACTTC. This translates into CASSPPGAYETQYF.

The V call is TRBV15, the J call TRBJ2-7; 8 nucleotides match TRBD1. Germline CDR1 and CDR2: LNHNV and YYDKDF (reference sequence). The CDR3 length is 12 residues. The V and J ends lost 0 bases and 9 bases, in that order; junction bases with no gene match: 1. The CDR3 spells CATSREQGVQYF. The CDR3 coding sequence is TGTGCCACCAGCAGAGAACAGGGGGTGCAGTACTTC.

The chain combines TRBV7-9 with TRBJ1-3, with D uncertain. V was trimmed by 0 bases and J by 0 bases, leaving 12 bases between them. This CDR3 spans 17 amino acids. Germline CDR1 is SEHNR and CDR2 is FQNEAQ (reference sequence). CDR3 residues: CASSLALEASSGNTIYF. For the CDR3, the DNA is TGTGCCAGCAGCTTAGCACTGGAAGCGAGCTCTGGAAACACCATATATTTT.